Following are 23 T cell receptor beta chains from one sample sequenced in a study of CD8 T cells in ankylosing spondylitis. Regarding the study as a whole: Characteristic, it appeared, of ankylosing spondylitis blood was a TCR beta motif of roughly eight highly homologous variants.

Each CDR3 protein gets one entry after TCRdb re-called the 5' RACE reads with MiXCR. Among about 200,000 distinct CDR3 sequences, about 7.3% were seen once, and the ten largest hold over 12%. Antigens of these TCRs are unknown. Sequencing input: blood, either unsorted or a sorted T cell fraction (not recorded which). These receptors came from a male donor with ankylosing spondylitis.

This clonotype has at least ten counts. V and J are TRBV7-6 and TRBJ2-1; perhaps TRBD2 as D (6 bases). Trimming shortened V by 3 bases and J by 0 bases, and 12 bases separated the two germline ends. Germline V gene lookup returns CDR1 SGHVS and CDR2 FNYEAQ. The CDR3 sequence is 16 residues long. The CDR3 sequence is CASSFRRESSYNEQFF. The CDR3 region has the DNA TGTGCCAGCAGCTTTAGACGGGAGAGCTCCTACAATGAGCAGTTCTTC.

This clonotype was observed many times. This chain joins TRBV6-2 or TRBV6-3 and TRBJ2-5; TRBD1 matches 9 bases. Germline V lookup: CDR1 MNHEY, CDR2 SVGEGT. This CDR3 contains 15 residues. The trim removed 2 bases at V and 4 bases at J, leaving 5 bases unmatched. The DNA for the CDR3 is TGTGCCAGCAGTTACGGACAGGGGACGGGAGAGACCCAGTACTTC. This codes for CASSYGQGTGETQYF.

This clonotype has ten or more counts. One end of the junction varies from germline; a read error may be responsible. The chain couples TRBV11-2 to TRBJ2-7, with D possibly TRBD2 on 6 matching bases. Per germline, CDR1 SGHAT and CDR2 FQNNGV. The CDR3 covers 15 residues. CDR3 nucleotides: TGTGCCAGCAGCTTAGCCCTGTTGCCCAGGGAGGCTCCAACCTTC. Amino acid sequence: CASSLALLPREAPTF.

CDR3 coding DNA: TGTGCCAGCAGCTTAGGGTTCAGGGAGGAGCAGTACTTC. Amino acid sequence: CASSLGFREEQYF. J is TRBJ2-7 and V is TRBV11-2; D could derive from TRBD1 or TRBD2 (5 bases each). Germline assignment: CDR1 SGHAT and CDR2 FQNNGV. Trimming removed 1 base from V and 7 bases from J, with 11 bases in between. The CDR3 has 13 amino acids.

Ten or more counts support this clonotype. The CDR3 sequence: CASGERTQYF. The CDR3 DNA follows: TGTGCCAGTGGGGAACGTACGCAGTATTTT. V usage is TRBV19 and J usage is TRBJ2-3; D gene uncertain. Germline CDR1 reads LNHDA; CDR2 reads SQIVND (reference sequence). With 8 bases removed from V and 8 bases from J, the gap between germline ends came to 8 bases. This CDR3 region has 10 residues.

This clonotype was seen ten or more times. V gene TRBV11-2 combines with J gene TRBJ2-3, with 10 bases aligning to TRBD2. Unmatched junction bases numbered 12, after V lost 3 bases and J lost 3 bases. The germline V gene encodes CDR1 SGHAT and CDR2 FQNNGV. This CDR3 contains 18 residues. CDR3 in DNA: TGTGCCAGCAGCTTCTTATCCGCTAGCGGGAGTAGGACAGATACGCAGTATTTT. Amino acids: CASSFLSASGSRTDTQYF.

The CDR3 protein is CASSFGTTAFF. DNA of the CDR3: TGTGCCAGCAGCTTCGGGACAACAGCTTTCTTT. The chain is built from TRBV5-6 and TRBJ1-1, with D possibly TRBD1 on 6 matching bases. The V gene's germline CDR1 is SGHDT and CDR2 YYEEEE. V was cut by 2 bases and J by 10 bases, with 9 bases left in between. The CDR3 is made up of 11 amino acids.

This clonotype showed up many times. The J gene is TRBJ2-3, the V gene TRBV6-2 or TRBV6-3; D gene ambiguous. CDR3 size: 13 residues. The V gene lost 6 bases and the J gene lost 6 bases, with 13 bases spanning the gap. Germline values: CDR1 MNHEY, CDR2 SVGEGT. CDR3 sequence: CASRGVRQDTQYF. As DNA, the CDR3 is TGTGCCAGCAGAGGCGTGCGCCAGGATACGCAGTATTTT.

This chain joins TRBV24-1 and TRBJ2-2; 9 positions match TRBD1. V shed 3 bases, J shed 1 base, and the junction held 2 bases outside the gene matches. In germline, CDR1 is KGHDR, CDR2 SFDVKD. There are 16 residues in the CDR3. CDR3 region: CATSDPGQGNTGELFF. The CDR3 DNA follows: TGTGCCACCAGTGATCCGGGACAGGGGAACACCGGGGAGCTGTTTTTT.

This clonotype was picked up many times. The chain carries TRBV5-1 and TRBJ2-7, with no clear D. The V end was cut by 4 bases, the J end by 2 bases, with 13 bases between. The CDR3 extends over 14 amino acids. Germline V gene lookup returns CDR1 SGHRS and CDR2 YFSETQ. The CDR3 sequence is CASSVAGTTYEQYF. For the CDR3, the DNA is TGCGCCAGCAGCGTTGCAGGAACAACCTACGAGCAGTACTTC. Complete variable domain (other parts from reference TRBV5-1 and TRBJ2-7): KAGVTQTPRYLIKTRGQQVTLSCSPISGHRSVSWYQQTPGQGLQFLFEYFSETQRNKGNFPGRFSGRQFSNSRSEMNVSTLELGDSALYLCASSVAGTTYEQYFGPGTRLTVT.

This clonotype was counted ten times or more. The chain has TRBV27 and TRBJ2-1; D might be TRBD1 or TRBD2, each matching 6 bases. This CDR3 is 15 amino acids long. Trimming shortened V by 6 bases and J by 6 bases, and 18 bases separated the two germline ends. Germline V gene data show CDR1 as MNHEY and CDR2 as SMNVEV (reference sequence). The CDR3 loop is CASSLKGGGFNEQFF. The CDR3 nucleotides are TGTGCCAGCAGCCTGAAAGGAGGGGGGTTCAATGAGCAGTTCTTC.

This clonotype was counted a few times. The rearrangement links TRBV6-5 to TRBJ2-3; D remains ambiguous. The ends were cut back, 3 bases at V and 3 bases at J, with 16 bases in the middle. The CDR3 has 16 amino acids. The germline CDR1 and CDR2 sequences are MNHEY and SVGAGI. The CDR3 sequence is CASSYKGEGRTDTQYF. The CDR3 DNA follows: TGTGCCAGCAGTTATAAGGGTGAAGGGCGTACAGATACGCAGTATTTT.

This clonotype was recorded many times. This chain links TRBV12-3 or TRBV12-4 with TRBJ1-1, with a tentative D call TRBD1 (5 bases). The CDR3 has 14 residues. The ends were cut back, 3 bases at V and 4 bases at J, with 12 bases in the middle. In DNA form, the CDR3 reads TGTGCCAGCAGTTTTCTATCCGGGGGCACTGAAGCTTTCTTT. It translates to CASSFLSGGTEAFF.

The sample holds many counts of this clonotype. The V gene is TRBV9, the J gene TRBJ1-1, with D possibly matching TRBD1 (5 bases). The V end lost 0 bases, the J end lost 4 bases, and 13 bases lay between the germline ends. The CDR3 consists of 15 residues. Germline V gives CDR1 SGDLS, CDR2 YYNGEE. Written as DNA, the CDR3 is TGTGCCAGCAGCGTAGGGGACGGCGGAGGCACTGAAGCTTTCTTT. Translated: CASSVGDGGGTEAFF. Full variable domain (rest looked up from reference TRBV9 and TRBJ1-1): DSGVTQTPKHLITATGQRVTLRCSPRSGDLSVYWYQQSLDQGLQFLIQYYNGEERAKGNILERFSAQQFPDLHSELNLSSLELGDSALYFCASSVGDGGGTEAFFGQGTRLTVV.

This clonotype was seen at least ten times. The chain uses TRBV15 and TRBJ2-5; TRBD2 might be the D (5 bases). Germline-derived CDR1 and CDR2 are LNHNV and YYDKDF (reference sequence). The ends were cut back, 1 base at V and 5 bases at J, with 20 bases in the middle. This CDR3 is 17 amino acids long. The CDR3 DNA reads TGTGCCACCAGCAGAGGCCCTCCGGGATCATTAATGGAGACCCAGTACTTC. It encodes CATSRGPPGSLMETQYF.

At least ten counts were recorded for this clonotype. This rearrangement joins TRBV15 to TRBJ1-6; TRBD1 matches 8 bases. V trimming: 0 bases; J trimming: 7 bases; junction bases outside the gene matches: 5. The length of the CDR3 is 16 residues. The germline CDR1 and CDR2 sequences are LNHNV and YYDKDF (reference sequence). The CDR3 sequence: CATSRDRGDRNSPLHF. The CDR3, as DNA: TGTGCCACCAGCAGAGATAGGGGGGACAGGAATTCACCCCTCCACTTT.

V is TRBV6-4 and J is TRBJ2-7; no firm D call. V lost 10 bases, J lost 4 bases, and 11 bases lay in between. Germline loops: CDR1 MRHNA, CDR2 SNTAGT. The length of the CDR3 is 11 residues. CDR3 region: CANPVKYEQYF. In DNA form, the CDR3 reads TGTGCCAATCCAGTAAAGTACGAGCAGTACTTC.

This clonotype was seen repeatedly, ten times or more. The chain employs TRBV9 and TRBJ2-5; 11 positions agree with TRBD1. CDR1 is SGDLS, CDR2 YYNGEE, per germline. With 0 bases clipped from V and 4 bases from J, the junction kept 2 bases outside the gene matches. This CDR3 has 15 residues. The CDR3 nucleotides read TGTGCCAGCAGCGTAGCGGACAGGGGGCGAGAGACCCAGTACTTC. Its translation: CASSVADRGRETQYF.

This clonotype was detected ten times or more. The J gene is TRBJ2-1, the V gene TRBV5-5; no firm D call. The CDR3 is 12 residues long. Trimming removed 8 bases at V and 9 bases at J, with 15 bases between. Germline CDR1 SGHKS, CDR2 YYEKEE (reference sequence). CDR3: CASEPLVGEQFF. In DNA form, the CDR3 reads TGTGCCAGTGAACCATTGGTCGGTGAGCAGTTCTTC.

There are many counts of this clonotype. The chain has TRBV7-9 and TRBJ2-2; 9 bases map to TRBD1. V lost 4 bases, J lost 5 bases, and 5 bases stayed unmatched. The germline V gene encodes CDR1 SEHNR and CDR2 FQNEAQ (reference sequence). CDR3 length: 15 amino acids. The CDR3 spells CASSSRQGGTGELFF. CDR3 DNA sequence: TGTGCCAGCAGCTCGAGACAGGGGGGGACCGGGGAGCTGTTTTTT.

This clonotype was seen only a few times. The chain is built from TRBV4-2 and TRBJ2-5; no clear D. Germline-derived CDR1 and CDR2 are LGHNA and YNFKEQ. V shed 0 bases and J shed 0 bases, with 11 bases lying between them. The length of the CDR3 is 16 residues. The chain's CDR3 is CASSQDHLSYQETQYF. CDR3 sequence (DNA): TGTGCCAGCAGCCAAGATCACCTCTCGTACCAAGAGACCCAGTACTTC.

This clonotype was detected many times. V gene TRBV10-3 combines with J gene TRBJ1-2; possible D gene TRBD1, 6 bases. The germline V gene has CDR1 ENHRY and CDR2 SYGVKD. This CDR3 region has 14 residues. V dropped 2 bases and J dropped 5 bases, with 12 bases sitting between them. CDR3 DNA: TGTGCCATCAGTGAGCCGAACGGACAGTATGGCTACACCTTC. This gives the protein CAISEPNGQYGYTF.

This clonotype was seen a few times. V usage is TRBV10-3 and J usage is TRBJ2-4, with D perhaps TRBD2 (5 bases). There are 15 residues in the CDR3. The ends were cut back, 0 bases at V and 0 bases at J, with 6 bases in the middle. Germline-derived CDR1 and CDR2 are ENHRY and SYGVKD. CDR3 in DNA: TGTGCCATCAGTGAGTCGGGAGTAGCCAAAAACATTCAGTACTTC. This sequence encodes CAISESGVAKNIQYF.